These 13 T cell receptor beta chains originate from one sample sequenced in a study of liver allograft versus peripheral blood T cells. Study information: The authors compared T cell receptor repertoires in transplanted livers with those in the peripheral blood of recipients.

TCRdb re-analysed the reads in MiXCR, keeping a single row per CDR3 protein. The table records about 730 distinct CDR3 sequences, around a fifth of them present only once. Receptors originate from a human patient who had a liver transplant. Some T cells may be supplied by the graft donor.

The chain employs TRBV12-3 or TRBV12-4 and TRBJ1-5; 7 bases map to TRBD1. V shed 6 bases and J 2 bases; nucleotides not matched to a gene: 7. This CDR3 contains 15 residues. The CDR3 sequence is CASSRATGGNQPQHF. The CDR3 nucleotides are TGTGCCAGCAGCAGGGCCACAGGGGGCAATCAGCCCCAGCATTTT.

This clonotype is termed medium-sized. The chain uses TRBV6-2 or TRBV6-3 and TRBJ2-4, with TRBD2 matching 10 bases. This CDR3 has 16 residues. Trimming cost V 7 bases and J 3 bases; bases outside gene matches: 9. Germline V gene lookup returns CDR1 MNHEY and CDR2 SVGEGT. CDR3 sequence (DNA): TGTGCCAGCACCCCAGGGACTAGCGATGGCAAAAACATTCAGTACTTC. Protein sequence: CASTPGTSDGKNIQYF.

This clonotype showed up just a few times. The rearrangement uses TRBV7-9 and TRBJ1-5, with no clear D. The CDR3 length is 14 residues. The V gene lost 3 bases and the J gene lost 2 bases, with 8 bases spanning the gap. CDR1 and CDR2 from the germline V gene are SEHNR and FQNEAQ (reference sequence). The CDR3 region has the DNA TGTGCCAGCAGCTTTGGAGGCCGCAATCAGCCCCAGCATTTT. Residues: CASSFGGRNQPQHF.

Worth noting for this clonotype: This probably arose from a read error, given a far larger clone one base away. The V and J genes are TRBV6-5 and TRBJ1-6, with D maybe TRBD1 (5 bases). The CDR3 sequence is 13 residues long. Trimming cost V 5 bases and J 10 bases, with 12 bases left between them. Germline CDR1 and CDR2: MNHEY and SVGAGI. CDR3 in DNA: TGTGCCAGCAGTGACCGGTGGGGGTCACCCCTCCACTTT. Encoded protein: CASSDRWGSPLHF.

This clonotype ranks as medium-sized. The gene calls are TRBV20-1 and TRBJ1-1; no clear D. The CDR3 has 12 residues. Trimming removed 6 bases from V and 3 bases from J, with 11 bases in between. Germline V gives CDR1 DFQATT, CDR2 SNEGSKA (reference sequence). CDR3 protein: CSARPRDTEAFF. CDR3 nucleotides: TGCAGTGCCAGACCCCGGGACACTGAAGCTTTCTTT.

This clonotype is labeled medium-sized (0.01 to 0.1%). V gene TRBV6-5 combines with J gene TRBJ1-2; D gene ambiguous. Trimming removed 5 bases at V and 4 bases at J, with 11 bases between. Germline assignment: CDR1 MNHEY and CDR2 SVGAGI. This CDR3 spans 13 amino acids. The CDR3 loop reads CASSLGGGYGYTF. CDR3 nucleotides: TGTGCCAGCAGTCTCGGTGGCGGCTATGGCTACACCTTC.

This clonotype qualifies as large. V and J are TRBV6-5 and TRBJ1-2; D ambiguous. Trimming left V 4 bases short and J 2 bases short, with 8 bases between. In germline, CDR1 is MNHEY, CDR2 SVGAGI. This CDR3 region has 13 residues. CDR3 sequence (DNA): TGTGCCAGCAGTTCGACCGAAAACTATGGCTACACCTTC. It translates to CASSSTENYGYTF.

This clonotype qualifies as large. The chain joins TRBV29-1 to TRBJ1-1; D is unresolved. Germline V gene lookup returns CDR1 SQVTM and CDR2 ANQGSEA. The CDR3 has 10 amino acids. V was clipped by 7 bases and J by 6 bases, with 9 bases between them. The CDR3, as DNA: TGCAGCGGGGGTTACCCTGAAGCTTTCTTT. It yields the protein CSGGYPEAFF.

This clonotype is judged medium-sized. The chain carries TRBV9 and TRBJ1-3, with TRBD1 matching 7 bases. This CDR3 has 14 residues. J lost 6 bases, V lost 3 bases, and 6 bases had no gene match. Germline CDR1 and CDR2: SGDLS and YYNGEE. The CDR3 spells CASSGRDRKNTIYF. Here the CDR3 DNA reads TGTGCCAGCAGCGGCCGGGACAGAAAAAACACCATATATTTT.

V gene TRBV9 combines with J gene TRBJ2-3; D could derive from TRBD1 or TRBD2 (6 bases each). The germline V gene encodes CDR1 SGDLS and CDR2 YYNGEE. The CDR3 extends over 15 amino acids. Trimming cost V 2 bases and J 4 bases, with 14 bases left between them. The CDR3 reads CASSVGGLKADTQYF. The CDR3 DNA follows: TGTGCCAGCAGCGTCGGGGGCCTGAAGGCAGATACGCAGTATTTT.

This clonotype is large by share. The chain carries TRBV6-2 or TRBV6-3 and TRBJ2-3; 7 positions agree with TRBD2. The CDR3 is made up of 15 amino acids. V shed 2 bases and J 5 bases; nucleotides not matched to a gene: 7. The germline V gene has CDR1 MNHEY and CDR2 SVGEGT. Here the CDR3 reads CASSYGASGGDTQYF. The CDR3 nucleotides read TGTGCCAGCAGTTACGGGGCTAGCGGTGGAGATACGCAGTATTTT.

Within the sample, this clonotype is medium-sized (0.01 to 0.1%). The gene calls are TRBV6-5 and TRBJ1-2; D is unclear. CDR1 and CDR2 (germline): MNHEY, SVGAGI. The CDR3 loop spans 14 amino acids. The V gene lost 0 bases and the J gene lost 0 bases, with 5 bases spanning the gap. CDR3 sequence reads: CASSYSAANYGYTF. Here the CDR3 DNA reads TGTGCCAGCAGTTACTCGGCAGCTAACTATGGCTACACCTTC.

This chain connects TRBV7-2 to TRBJ2-7; D possibly uses TRBD1 or TRBD2 (5 bases each). The CDR3 has 16 residues. Germline V gene lookup returns CDR1 SGHTA and CDR2 FQGNSA. The germline V and J ends were trimmed by 3 bases and 3 bases, with 18 bases remaining between them. As DNA, the CDR3 is TGTGCCAGCAGCTTGGGCCCCCGAGGGGCCGGCTACGAGCAGTACGTC. This encodes CASSLGPRGAGYEQYV.